This TCR beta chain was recorded in a study of T cell responses to AZD1222 COVID-19 vaccine. Profiled with immunoSEQ multiplex PCR; TCRdb holds only in-frame clones, not every one. Here the sample spans roughly 170,000 clones, 90% being singletons. V was clipped by 4 bases and J by 0 bases, with 7 bases between them. The CDR3 extends over 13 amino acids. Germline-derived CDR1 and CDR2 are SGHNT and YENEEA. Sequenced material: peripheral blood, taken on day 0 of AZD1222 vaccination. V is TRBV11-3 and J is TRBJ2-7; D is uncertain. This sequence originates from an adult in good health. The CDR3 nucleotides are TGTGCCAGCAGCTCTCGGTCCTCCTACGAGCAGTACTTC. Amino acid sequence: CASSSRSSYEQYF. The full variable domain, completed using reference TRBV11-3 and TRBJ2-7, is EAGVVQSPRYKIIEKKQPVAFWCNPISGHNTLYWYLQNLGQGPELLIRYENEEAVDDSQLPKDRFSAERLKGVDSTLKIQPAELGDSAVYLCASSSRSSYEQYFGPGTRLTVT.